These 10 T cell receptor beta chains came from one sample sequenced in a study of blood T cell repertoires in COVID-19. Data came from immunoSEQ multiplex PCR; TCRdb stores just in-frame clones and leaves some out. The table shows hundreds of thousands of clones, with just over 85% occurring only once. What was sequenced was peripheral blood. These TCRs come from a woman aged 30 to 39 with active or convalescent COVID-19.

CDR3 in DNA: TGTGCCAGCAGCTTAGACAGGGGTAGGATGAACACTGAAGCTTTCTTT. Translation gives CASSLDRGRMNTEAFF. The chain links TRBV7-2 to TRBJ1-1, with 7 bases aligning to TRBD1. CDR1 and CDR2 (germline): SGHTA, FQGNSA. J gave up 0 bases and V 1 base, and 5 bases lay outside the gene matches. This CDR3 is 16 amino acids long.

The chain's CDR3 is CASSPPTGSPGNTIYF. In nucleotides, the CDR3 is TGTGCCAGCAGTCCGCCGACAGGATCCCCTGGAAACACCATATATTTT. V and J are TRBV28 and TRBJ1-3, with D maybe TRBD1 (6 bases). The V gene's germline CDR1 is MDHEN and CDR2 SYDVKM. This CDR3 comprises 16 residues. V was trimmed by 5 bases and J by 2 bases, leaving 16 bases between them. Based on the CDR3 plus reference TRBV28 and TRBJ1-3, the full variable domain is DVKVTQSSRYLVKRTGEKVFLECVQDMDHENMFWYRQDPGLGLRLIYFSYDVKMKEKGDIPEGYSVSREKKERFSLILESASTNQTSMYLCASSPPTGSPGNTIYFGEGSWLTVV.

The chain carries TRBV19 and TRBJ1-4; D unclear. CDR1 is LNHDA and CDR2 is SQIVND in the germline V gene (reference sequence). The CDR3 sequence is 14 residues long. Trimming stripped 6 bases from V and 4 bases from J, with 12 bases between. In DNA, the CDR3 is TGTGCCAGTAGCGTTATCGGCGGTAATGAAAAACTGTTTTTT. The encoded protein is CASSVIGGNEKLFF.

Worth noting for this clone: Other DNA sequences of this sample code for an identical CDR3. The chain is built from TRBV6-1 and TRBJ1-2, with 8 nucleotides matching TRBD1. V trimming: 1 base; J trimming: 5 bases; junction bases outside the gene matches: 0. The germline V gene has CDR1 MNHNS and CDR2 SASEGT. The CDR3 length is 13 residues. This CDR3 is CASSEGTGYGYTF. CDR3 bases: TGTGCCAGCAGTGAAGGGACAGGGTATGGCTACACCTTC.

This chain links TRBV29-1 with TRBJ1-2, with 8 positions matching TRBD1. Trimming removed 4 bases from V and 8 bases from J; junction bases left unmatched: 6. Germline V gene data show CDR1 as SQVTM and CDR2 as ANQGSEA. The CDR3 sequence is 12 residues long. DNA of the CDR3: TGCAGCGTTGTTCAGGGGGCTCGGGGCTACACCTTC. Translating gives CSVVQGARGYTF. Filled out from reference TRBV29-1 and TRBJ1-2, the complete variable domain reads SAVISQKPSRDICQRGTSLTIQCQVDSQVTMMFWYRQQPGQSLTLIATANQGSEATYESGFVIDKFPISRPNLTFSTLTVSNMSPEDSSIYLCSVVQGARGYTFGSGTRLTVV.

This clone was detected only once. The CDR3 region is CASIGQGPNQPQHF. CDR3 nucleotides: TGTGCCAGTATTGGACAGGGGCCCAATCAGCCCCAGCATTTT. This chain uses TRBV19 with TRBJ1-5, with 9 bases aligning to TRBD1. CDR1 and CDR2 (germline): LNHDA, SQIVND (reference sequence). J gave up 3 bases and V 7 bases, and 4 bases lay outside the gene matches. This CDR3 has 14 amino acids.

V gene TRBV7-9 combines with J gene TRBJ2-7, with 9 bases identical to TRBD1. The germline V gene encodes CDR1 SEHNR and CDR2 FQNEAQ (reference sequence). The V segment lost 6 bases and the J segment 3 bases; nucleotides outside the gene matches: 9. The CDR3 has 15 amino acids. The DNA for the CDR3 is TGTGCCAGCAGACGAGGGACAGGGATGTACTACGAGCAGTACTTC. The encoded protein is CASRRGTGMYYEQYF.

The genes are TRBV5-6 and TRBJ2-3, with TRBD1 matching 9 bases. The germline V gene encodes CDR1 SGHDT and CDR2 YYEEEE. The CDR3 covers 16 residues. V shed 2 bases, J shed 5 bases, and the junction held 9 bases outside the gene matches. The CDR3 reads CASSLPRDRVIDTQYF. The CDR3 nucleotides read TGTGCCAGCAGCTTACCTCGGGACAGGGTAATAGATACGCAGTATTTT.

This chain connects TRBV12-3 or TRBV12-4 to TRBJ1-1; D is possibly TRBD1 (6 bases). The germline V and J ends were trimmed by 3 bases and 5 bases, with 10 bases remaining between them. This CDR3 has 13 residues. The CDR3 DNA sequence: TGTGCCAGCAGTTTCGACAGGCGGACTGAAGCTTTCTTT. This gives the protein CASSFDRRTEAFF.

This chain links TRBV11-3 with TRBJ2-1, with D perhaps TRBD1 (6 bases). This CDR3 is 18 amino acids long. The germline V gene encodes CDR1 SGHNT and CDR2 YENEEA. V shed 1 base and J shed 5 bases, with 21 bases lying between them. The CDR3 DNA sequence: TGTGCCAGCAGCTTAGTTGACACCCTAGGGGGAGAGAACAATGAGCAGTTCTTC. Its translation: CASSLVDTLGGENNEQFF. Supplemented by reference TRBV11-3 and TRBJ2-1, the full variable domain reads EAGVVQSPRYKIIEKKQPVAFWCNPISGHNTLYWYLQNLGQGPELLIRYENEEAVDDSQLPKDRFSAERLKGVDSTLKIQPAELGDSAVYLCASSLVDTLGGENNEQFFGPGTRLTVL.